The 5 T cell receptor beta chains in this list originate from one sample, sequenced in a study of breast tumors, draining lymph nodes, adjacent tissues. Axillary draining lymph nodes of breast cancer patients supplied the node samples. TCRdb itself ran the multiplex PCR reads through MiXCR, one entry per CDR3 protein. The profile shows some 100,000 distinct CDR3 sequences, 21% of them singletons. Sequenced: axillary lymph node tissue. These receptors all stem from a female donor with breast cancer. Some clones in this sample may be carry-over from other donors' samples.

This clonotype was picked up many times. The chain is built from TRBV29-1 and TRBJ2-3; 9 bases are a match to TRBD1. CDR3 length equals 13 residues. Germline CDR1 is SQVTM and CDR2 is ANQGSEA. V gave up 6 bases and J gave up 2 bases; unmatched junction bases: 3. The CDR3 DNA reads TGCAGCGTGGGGACAGGGAACACAGATACGCAGTATTTT. Protein sequence: CSVGTGNTDTQYF.

The V and J genes are TRBV27 and TRBJ2-5; D is perhaps TRBD1 or TRBD2 (5 bases each). The germline V and J ends were trimmed by 3 bases and 5 bases, with 13 bases remaining between them. The V gene's germline CDR1 is MNHEY and CDR2 SMNVEV (reference sequence). CDR3 length equals 14 residues. CDR3 sequence reads: CASSFVGAGETQYF. The CDR3 nucleotides read TGTGCCAGCAGTTTCGTCGGGGCCGGGGAGACCCAGTACTTC.

A few counts support this clonotype. The chain is built from TRBV18 and TRBJ2-7; the match to TRBD2 covers 8 bases. The CDR3 spans 14 residues. From germline, CDR1 is KGHSH and CDR2 LQKENI. V lost 5 bases to trimming and J lost 0 bases; unmatched junction nucleotides: 3. CDR3 in DNA: TGTGCCAGCTCATGGCGGGGGGACTCCTACGAGCAGTACTTC. Amino acid sequence: CASSWRGDSYEQYF.

The V and J genes are TRBV27 and TRBJ2-7, with 13 bases fitting TRBD2. The germline V gene has CDR1 MNHEY and CDR2 SMNVEV (reference sequence). The CDR3 runs to 19 residues. Unmatched junction bases numbered 18, after V lost 4 bases and J lost 6 bases. The CDR3: CASSSLGLAGEGVCLEQYF. The CDR3 region has the DNA TGTGCCAGCAGTTCCCTCGGACTAGCGGGAGAGGGTGTTTGTCTCGAGCAGTACTTC.

This clonotype was counted a single time. No conserved phenylalanine or tryptophan is present at the end of the CDR3, so a read error is the likely explanation. This sequence joins TRBV11-1 and TRBJ1-5; 7 bases align to TRBD1. This CDR3 is 13 amino acids long. After removal of 5 bases from V and 4 bases from J, the junction contained 2 bases not matched to a gene. Germline CDR1 reads SGHAT; CDR2 reads FQDESV (reference sequence). In DNA, the CDR3 is TGTGCCAGCAGCCGGGACAGTAATCAGCCCCAGCATGTT. This gives the protein CASSRDSNQPQHV.